The source of this TCR beta chain is a study of cytotoxic CD8 clonotypes in ibrutinib-treated CLL (dated by TCRdb to the early 2020s). Broadly, across the study: The cohort was composed of under 12 relapsed/refractory and 15 treatment-naive patients; IGHV unmutated status was identified in around 17 patients. Cryopreserved peripheral blood mononuclear cells were collected before treatment, at response, and at either disease progression or sustained remission. Partial responses were observed in around 25 patients and complete responses in 2; after a median follow-up of roughly 72 months, remission was maintained in approximately 14 patients and progression was observed in roughly 12. Response samples were taken after a median of approximately eleven months on treatment, ranging from 6 to 36 months. Every sample from remission and from progressive disease was obtained while the patients were still on ibrutinib. Longitudinal samples were available for about 30% of the 86 trial participants. On average, each sample had some 260,000 productive templates and approximately 89,000 productive rearrangements. Findings and caveats that apply to the study as a whole: At ibrutinib response clonality went up, during sustained remission it held steady, and at progression it dropped back toward baseline. Public clonotypes were rare and either shrank or stayed stable during treatment, and the rise in clonality at ibrutinib response reflected expansion of private clonotypes. Baseline clonality was found to be higher than that of age-matched healthy donors and was strongly correlated with circulating CD8+ T-cell counts. Sustained-remission and progressing patients did not have matched sampling times, and lymph node repertoires were not examined.

A single count supports this clone. No antigen is known for it. One base away there is no much larger clone; base qualities are not given. In light of the paper, this sample's time point label describes: about a year on ibrutinib. About 2 micrograms of genomic DNA were extracted from cryopreserved PBMCs for TCR beta library preparation. Longitudinal blood samples from CLL patients on ibrutinib monotherapy were analyzed using high-throughput TCR beta sequencing. The patients took part in an open-label, single-center phase 2 trial of ibrutinib monotherapy. The CDR3 goes from the cysteine to the phenylalanine over 14 residues. Of the read, only the CDR3 DNA is kept; its 42 bases are in frame from base 1. CDR1 and CDR2 are drawn from the germline V gene: SGHTA, FQGNSA. Trimmed from V: 6 bases; trimmed from J: 0 bases; junction bases lacking a gene match: 5. On a MiSeq, deep resolution sequencing aimed for a depth between 1 in 1 million and 1 in 200,000 T cells, with each clonotype covered 10x on average. The immunoSEQ hsTCRB Kit was used to generate TCR beta libraries. As for how the authors treated the data: Data were analyzed with ImmunoSEQ Data Assistant and ImmunoSEQ Analyzer, with V, D and J genes assigned per IMGT definitions. Clonality was computed as one minus normalized Shannon entropy of productive rearrangement frequencies, ranging from 0 to 1. Only overrepresented clonotypes making up at least 0.05% of the repertoire of each patient were included in the public clonotype analysis. Some 13 age-matched healthy donor repertoires from immuneACCESS served as clonality controls. TCRdb provides this immuneACCESS table in a form limited to in-frame rearrangements. Some clones are lacking; in checked studies, under half of them reflect an unresolved V gene, and why the rest are absent is not known. That table furnishes V, J and clone size, whereas the DNA furnished D and trimming. The sample table holds about 140,000 clones, of which about 91% were seen once. 10% to 11% of the sample is held by the ten biggest clonotypes.

The TCR sequence derives from a human donor with chronic lymphocytic leukemia. The sequence links TRBV7-2 to TRBJ2-7, with TRBD2 identical over 7 junction bases. The sample in question was PBMCs, obtained after 12 months of ibrutinib treatment. The CDR3 region: CASSPSGNSYEQYF. In nucleotides, the sequence is TGTGCCAGCAGTCCGAGCGGGAACTCCTACGAGCAGTACTTC.